This T cell receptor beta chain came from a study of blood T cell repertoires in COVID-19. Study-wide background: COVID-19 samples collected from the United States, Italy and Spain covered acute and convalescent phases.

Study processing details: The authors estimated nucleated cell counts from reference gene primer amplification. Produced via immunoSEQ multiplex PCR; TCRdb's table is partial and in-frame only. The V and J calls and clone size come from that table; D and trimming were worked out from the DNA. The top ten clones hold roughly 8% of a sample with fewer than 700,000 clones, approximately 88% of them seen once. Seattle's enrolled individuals joined amid active infection and were then monitored longitudinally. The sample was peripheral blood. This receptor was obtained from a woman in her forties or fifties with COVID-19, enrolled during active disease.

The CDR3 spells CASSRGTSGDNEQFF. CDR3 DNA: TGTGCCAGCAGCCGCGGGACTAGCGGCGACAATGAGCAGTTCTTC. The rearrangement joins TRBV7-8 to TRBJ2-1, with 11 bases matching TRBD2. V was pared by 5 bases and J by 5 bases, with 5 bases of the junction left unmatched. Germline assignment: CDR1 SGHVS and CDR2 FQNEAQ. The CDR3 is 15 residues long.